This TCR beta chain was recorded in a study of T-cell memory formation after mild COVID-19 (dated by TCRdb to the early 2020s). Regarding the research as a whole: TCR sequence clusters from the two donors were found to be largely donor specific. T-cell clones expanding and contracting after mild COVID-19 in a couple of donors were tracked by longitudinal TCRalpha and TCRbeta repertoire sequencing. Two young, previously healthy adult volunteers made up the cohort, one male and one female. The paper as a whole reports these results and caveats: Whether the second-wave clones peaking on day 37 were SARS-CoV-2 specific was not confirmed. Contracting CD4+ clones were found mainly in CM and EM memory subsets, while CD8+ clones were enriched in EMRA. The study included only a couple of mild cases, and larger cohorts that include severe cases with pre-infection samples were judged to be necessary. Clones contracting from day 15 to 85 had balanced CD4/CD8 phenotypes, while a second wave expanding from day 15 to 37 was biased towards CD4+. Some responding clones were found in pre-infection memory, which suggests that pre-existing cross-reactive memory T cells took part in the SARS-CoV-2 response.

TCRdb lists the instrument as Illumina NovaSeq 6000. TCRalpha and TCRbeta cDNA libraries were constructed by 5'RACE with constant-segment primers, with sample barcodes and unique molecular identifiers being introduced. Trizol reagent was used to extract RNA from every sample. The libraries were amplified in two PCR steps, and the second step added a second sample barcode and Illumina TruSeq adapters. The libraries were sequenced on an Illumina NovaSeq using 2 x 150 bp paired-end reads. On the study's bioinformatics: With migec v1.2.7, reads were demultiplexed and then collapsed into UMI-guided consensus sequences. With mixcr v2.1.11, UMI consensuses were aligned to TRA and TRB V and J templates and assembled into clonotypes. Clonotypes were classified as expanded or contracted when called significant by both edgeR and NoisET, with noise models trained on biological replicates. edgeR calls used a false discovery rate-adjusted p below 0.01 and a log2 fold-change threshold of 1. PCA with hierarchical clustering of max-normalized trajectories of the 1000 most abundant clonotypes was used as exploratory dynamics analysis. Separately sequenced CD4+ and CD8+ repertoires were used to assign a CD4 or CD8 phenotype to each responding clone. The public reads were run again by TCRdb, first through fastp at Q25 and then through MiXCR, and only productive beta chains were kept. Each CDR3 protein gets just one entry, which takes the most common genes and DNA from the rows behind it. In this record, the V and J calls reflect TCRdb's handling and not the investigators' own analysis. This sample lists around 250,000 distinct CDR3 sequences; about 16% were detected once. Clones ranked in the top ten supply 2.1% of the sample.

Counted from cysteine to phenylalanine, this CDR3 has 16 amino acids. Only the CDR3 portion is preserved as DNA: 48 bases, with reading frame beginning at the first base. About this clonotype: Its antigen is currently not known. No much larger clonotype is one base removed from it; base qualities were not supplied.

Ficoll-Paque density gradient centrifugation was used to isolate PBMCs. This clonotype was obtained from an adult woman who had mild COVID-19 (a few samples of this study predate the infection). The sample titles of this study are shuffled in the database, so cell type and time point are left out; the donor was told from shared clones. This receptor chain uses TRBV21-1 and TRBJ2-7; the table calls TRBD1, which could not be checked here. TRBV21-1 is termed a pseudogene. The material sequenced was PBMCs or a T cell subset sorted from them (not recorded which). The CDR3 region: CASSTDRQLGGYEQYF. The sequence in DNA is TGTGCCAGCAGCACGGATCGACAGTTGGGGGGCTACGAGCAGTACTTC.